Presented here are 8 T cell receptor beta chains from one specimen sequenced in a study of T cell repertoires and leukemia-associated antigens (dated by TCRdb to about 2019). The receptor library was made with 5' RACE. The sample was run on an Illumina MiSeq. The raw public data were reprocessed by TCRdb itself: fastp quality trimming at Q25, MiXCR clonotype calling, in-frame beta chains only. Rows matching on CDR3 protein sequence are summarized as one entry with the most common DNA and genes. In this sample the table shows roughly 12,000 distinct CDR3 sequences, roughly two fifths of which occur a single time. The top ten hold roughly 33% of the sample. Antigens for these TCRs are unknown. Sequencing was carried out using CD3+ T cells sorted from blood and cultured. These receptors all come from a female donor in good health.

This clonotype rates as hyperexpanded. The chain is built from TRBV20-1 and TRBJ2-5; possible D gene TRBD2, 6 bases. Germline-derived CDR1 and CDR2 are DFQATT and SNEGSKA (reference sequence). V dropped 2 bases and J dropped 5 bases, with 12 bases sitting between them. The CDR3 runs 13 residues. CDR3 sequence: CSARTGLGETQYF. The CDR3 DNA reads as TGCAGTGCTAGAACGGGACTGGGGGAGACCCAGTACTTC.

V gene TRBV18 combines with J gene TRBJ1-4, with a weak D call TRBD1 (5 bases). This CDR3 is 12 amino acids long. Germline CDR1 is KGHSH and CDR2 is LQKENI. Trimming left V 6 bases short and J 5 bases short, with 7 bases between. CDR3 residues: CASSRGNEKLFF. CDR3 DNA sequence: TGTGCCAGCTCCCGGGGGAATGAAAAACTGTTTTTT.

The chain combines TRBV9 with TRBJ2-2; D is undetermined. Germline CDR1 is SGDLS and CDR2 is YYNGEE. This CDR3 contains 12 residues. V was clipped by 2 bases and J by 6 bases, with 5 bases between them. CDR3 bases: TGTGCCAGCAGCGTCGGGTCCGGGGAGCTGTTTTTT. Protein: CASSVGSGELFF.

This clonotype was recorded a few times. The chain carries TRBV5-1 and TRBJ2-7; 8 bases are a match to TRBD1. V shed 4 bases and J 6 bases; nucleotides not matched to a gene: 9. The CDR3 extends over 14 amino acids. Germline V lookup: CDR1 SGHRS, CDR2 YFSETQ. This chain's CDR3 is CASSPSSGGGEQYF. As DNA, the CDR3 is TGCGCCAGCAGCCCGTCCTCAGGGGGCGGCGAGCAGTACTTC.

This clonotype appeared a few times. The genes are TRBV7-2 and TRBJ2-2; perhaps TRBD2 as D (7 bases). The CDR3 consists of 16 residues. Per germline, CDR1 SGHTA and CDR2 FQGNSA. The ends were cut back, 5 bases at V and 5 bases at J, with 18 bases in the middle. The CDR3 DNA sequence: TGTGCCAGCAGCACACAGGGTGCGGGAGCTACCGGGGAGCTGTTTTTT. This codes for CASSTQGAGATGELFF.

This clonotype was seen ten or more times. V is TRBV28 and J is TRBJ2-7; D gene uncertain. CDR3 length: 11 residues. The germline V and J ends were trimmed by 8 bases and 3 bases, with 8 bases remaining between them. The V gene's germline CDR1 is MDHEN and CDR2 SYDVKM. The CDR3, as DNA: TGTGCCAGCTATGCCAACTACGAGCAGTACTTC. It translates to CASYANYEQYF.

By share of the sample, this clonotype is medium-sized. The genes are TRBV5-4 and TRBJ2-1; unclear D gene. Trimming removed 4 bases at V and 4 bases at J, with 9 bases between. CDR1 SGHNT and CDR2 YYREEE come from the germline V gene (reference sequence). The CDR3 is 13 residues long. The CDR3 bases are TGTGCCAGCAGCGCGACAAGTTACAATGAGCAGTTCTTC. It translates to CASSATSYNEQFF.

This clonotype was found a few times. The chain employs TRBV5-1 and TRBJ1-4, with D possibly matching TRBD1 (5 bases). The germline V gene encodes CDR1 SGHRS and CDR2 YFSETQ. The CDR3 totals 14 residues. V lost 4 bases and J lost 4, with 11 bases in between. CDR3 DNA: TGCGCCAGCAGCGTGGACACAAATAATGAAAAACTGTTTTTT. This gives the protein CASSVDTNNEKLFF. Variable domain in full (rest from reference TRBV5-1 and TRBJ1-4): KAGVTQTPRYLIKTRGQQVTLSCSPISGHRSVSWYQQTPGQGLQFLFEYFSETQRNKGNFPGRFSGRQFSNSRSEMNVSTLELGDSALYLCASSVDTNNEKLFFGSGTQLSVL.